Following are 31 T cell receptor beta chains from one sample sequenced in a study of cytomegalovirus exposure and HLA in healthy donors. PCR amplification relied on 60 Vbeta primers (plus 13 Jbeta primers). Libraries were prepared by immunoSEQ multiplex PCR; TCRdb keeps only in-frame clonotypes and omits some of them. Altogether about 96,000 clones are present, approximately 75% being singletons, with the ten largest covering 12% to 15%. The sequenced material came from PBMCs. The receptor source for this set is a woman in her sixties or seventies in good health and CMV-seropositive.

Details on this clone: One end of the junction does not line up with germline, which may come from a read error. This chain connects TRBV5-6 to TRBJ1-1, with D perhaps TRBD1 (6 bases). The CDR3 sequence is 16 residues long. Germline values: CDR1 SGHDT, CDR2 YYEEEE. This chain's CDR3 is CASSTYREPMNSEAFF. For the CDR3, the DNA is TGTGCCAGCAGCACCTACAGGGAGCCCATGAACAGTGAAGCTTTCTTT.

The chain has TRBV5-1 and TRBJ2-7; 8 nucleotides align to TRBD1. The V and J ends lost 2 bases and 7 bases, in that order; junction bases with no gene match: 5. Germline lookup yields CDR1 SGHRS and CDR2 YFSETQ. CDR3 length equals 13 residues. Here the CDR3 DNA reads TGCGCCAGCAGCTTTACAGGGGGTGAGGAGCAGTACTTC. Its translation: CASSFTGGEEQYF.

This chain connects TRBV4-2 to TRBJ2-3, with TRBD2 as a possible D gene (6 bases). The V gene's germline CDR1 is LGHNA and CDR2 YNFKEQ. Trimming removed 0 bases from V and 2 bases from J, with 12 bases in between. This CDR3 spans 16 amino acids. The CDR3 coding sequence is TGTGCCAGCAGCCAAGATTTGGCGGGACTCACAGATACGCAGTATTTT. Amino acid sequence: CASSQDLAGLTDTQYF.

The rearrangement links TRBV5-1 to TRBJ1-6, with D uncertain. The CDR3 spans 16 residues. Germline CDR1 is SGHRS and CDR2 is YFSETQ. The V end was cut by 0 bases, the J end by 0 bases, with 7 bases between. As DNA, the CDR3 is TGCGCCAGCAGCTTGGACGGCGGCTCCTATAATTCACCCCTCCACTTT. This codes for CASSLDGGSYNSPLHF.

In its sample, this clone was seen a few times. CDR3 amino acids: CASSEGWGLNVSPLHF. The CDR3 DNA reads TGTGCCAGCAGTGAGGGGTGGGGCTTGAATGTTTCACCCCTCCACTTT. This chain uses TRBV6-1 with TRBJ1-6; tentative D call: TRBD1 (5 bases). Trimming removed 3 bases from V and 9 bases from J, with 18 bases in between. Germline CDR1 reads MNHNS; CDR2 reads SASEGT. The CDR3 spans 16 residues.

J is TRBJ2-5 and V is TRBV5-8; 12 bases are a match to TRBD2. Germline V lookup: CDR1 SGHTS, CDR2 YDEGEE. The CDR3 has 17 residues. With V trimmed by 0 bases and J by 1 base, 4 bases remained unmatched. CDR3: CASSLGLAGGGQETQYF. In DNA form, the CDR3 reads TGTGCCAGCAGCTTGGGCCTAGCGGGGGGGGGCCAAGAGACCCAGTACTTC.

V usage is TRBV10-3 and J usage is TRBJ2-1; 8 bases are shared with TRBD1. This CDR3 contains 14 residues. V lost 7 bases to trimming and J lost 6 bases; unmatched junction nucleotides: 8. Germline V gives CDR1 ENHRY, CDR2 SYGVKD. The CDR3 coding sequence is TGTGCCATCACCGGACAGGGCTCTAGCAATGAGCAGTTCTTC. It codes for CAITGQGSSNEQFF.

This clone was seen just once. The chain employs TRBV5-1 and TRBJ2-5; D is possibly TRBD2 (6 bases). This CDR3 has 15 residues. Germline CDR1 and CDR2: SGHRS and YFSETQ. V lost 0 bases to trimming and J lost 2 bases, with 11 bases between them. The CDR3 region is CASSLAGRNQETQYF. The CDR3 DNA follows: TGCGCCAGCAGCTTGGCCGGGAGAAATCAAGAGACCCAGTACTTC.

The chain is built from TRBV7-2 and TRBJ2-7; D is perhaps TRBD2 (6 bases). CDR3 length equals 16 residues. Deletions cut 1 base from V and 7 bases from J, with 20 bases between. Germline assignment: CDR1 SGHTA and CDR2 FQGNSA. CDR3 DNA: TGTGCCAGCAGCTTAGGAGCGGGCGCCTCCTATTTTGAGCAGTACTTC. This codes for CASSLGAGASYFEQYF.

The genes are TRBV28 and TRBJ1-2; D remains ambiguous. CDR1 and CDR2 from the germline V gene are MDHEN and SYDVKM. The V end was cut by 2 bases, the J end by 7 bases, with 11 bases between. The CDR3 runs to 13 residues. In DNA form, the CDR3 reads TGTGCCAGCAGTTTAGTGGCAAGTCCTGGCTACACCTTC. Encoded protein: CASSLVASPGYTF.

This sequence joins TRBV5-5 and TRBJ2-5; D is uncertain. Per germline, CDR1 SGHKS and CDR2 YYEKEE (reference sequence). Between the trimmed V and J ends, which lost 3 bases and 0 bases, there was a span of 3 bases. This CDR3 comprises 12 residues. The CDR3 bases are TGTGCCAGCAGCTCCAACCAAGAGACCCAGTACTTC. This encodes CASSSNQETQYF.

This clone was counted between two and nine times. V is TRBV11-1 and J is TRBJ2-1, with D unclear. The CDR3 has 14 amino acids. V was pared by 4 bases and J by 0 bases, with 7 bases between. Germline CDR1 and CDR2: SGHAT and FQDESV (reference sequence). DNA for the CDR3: TGTGCCAGCAGCTCGCGGATCTCCTACAATGAGCAGTTCTTC. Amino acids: CASSSRISYNEQFF.

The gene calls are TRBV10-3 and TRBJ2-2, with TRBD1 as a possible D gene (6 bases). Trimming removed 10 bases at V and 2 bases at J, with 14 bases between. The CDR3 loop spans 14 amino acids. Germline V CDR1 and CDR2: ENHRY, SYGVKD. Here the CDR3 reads CATLRTANTGELFF. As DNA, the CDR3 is TGTGCCACCCTTAGGACAGCTAACACCGGGGAGCTGTTTTTT.

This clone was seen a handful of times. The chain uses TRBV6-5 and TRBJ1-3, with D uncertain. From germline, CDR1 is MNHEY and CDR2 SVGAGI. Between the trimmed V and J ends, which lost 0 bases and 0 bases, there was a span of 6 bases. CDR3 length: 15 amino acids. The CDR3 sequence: CASSYSSGSGNTIYF. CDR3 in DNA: TGTGCCAGCAGTTACTCGTCAGGCTCTGGAAACACCATATATTTT.

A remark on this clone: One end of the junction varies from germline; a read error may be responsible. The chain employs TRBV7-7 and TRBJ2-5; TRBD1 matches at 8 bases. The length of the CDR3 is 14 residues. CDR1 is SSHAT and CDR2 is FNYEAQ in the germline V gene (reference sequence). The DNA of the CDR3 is TGTGCTAGCAGCACGGACAGGGCAGGAGAGACCCAGTACTTC. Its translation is CASSTDRAGETQYF.

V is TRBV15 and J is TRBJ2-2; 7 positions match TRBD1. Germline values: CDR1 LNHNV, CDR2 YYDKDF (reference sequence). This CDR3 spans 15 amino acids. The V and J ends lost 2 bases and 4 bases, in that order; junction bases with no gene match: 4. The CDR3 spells CATSRFHRGTGELFF. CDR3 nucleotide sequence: TGTGCCACCAGCAGATTCCACAGGGGCACCGGGGAGCTGTTTTTT.

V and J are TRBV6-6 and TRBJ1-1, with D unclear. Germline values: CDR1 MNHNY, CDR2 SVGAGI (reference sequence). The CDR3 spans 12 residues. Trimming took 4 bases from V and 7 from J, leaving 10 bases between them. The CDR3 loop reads CASSSAGLEAFF. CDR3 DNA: TGTGCCAGCAGTTCCGCGGGCCTTGAAGCTTTCTTT.

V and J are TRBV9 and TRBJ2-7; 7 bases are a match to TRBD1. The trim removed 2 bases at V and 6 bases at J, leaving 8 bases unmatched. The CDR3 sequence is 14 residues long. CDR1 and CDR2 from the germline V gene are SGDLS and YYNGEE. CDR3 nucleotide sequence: TGTGCCAGCAGCGTGCGCCAAGGGGACAGCGAGCAGTACTTC. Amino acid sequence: CASSVRQGDSEQYF.

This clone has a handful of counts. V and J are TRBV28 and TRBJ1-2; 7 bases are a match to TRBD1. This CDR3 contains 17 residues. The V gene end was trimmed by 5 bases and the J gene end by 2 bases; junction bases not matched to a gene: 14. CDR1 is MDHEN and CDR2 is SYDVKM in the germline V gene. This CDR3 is CASSAGTVTLLNYGYTF. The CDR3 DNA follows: TGTGCCAGCAGTGCTGGGACAGTTACTTTGTTGAACTATGGCTACACCTTC.

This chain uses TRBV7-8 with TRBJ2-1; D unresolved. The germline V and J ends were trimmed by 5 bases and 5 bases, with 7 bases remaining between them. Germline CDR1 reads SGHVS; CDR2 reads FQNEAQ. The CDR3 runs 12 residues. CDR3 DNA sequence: TGTGCCAGCAGCCCCCCTAACAATGAGCAGTTCTTC. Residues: CASSPPNNEQFF.

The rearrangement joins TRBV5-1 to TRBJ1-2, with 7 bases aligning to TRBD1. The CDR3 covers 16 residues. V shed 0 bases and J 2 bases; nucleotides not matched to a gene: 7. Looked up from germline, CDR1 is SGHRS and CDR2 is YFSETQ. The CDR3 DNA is TGCGCCAGCAGCTTGGGCCTGGAGGGGGCGAACTATGGCTACACCTTC. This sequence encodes CASSLGLEGANYGYTF.

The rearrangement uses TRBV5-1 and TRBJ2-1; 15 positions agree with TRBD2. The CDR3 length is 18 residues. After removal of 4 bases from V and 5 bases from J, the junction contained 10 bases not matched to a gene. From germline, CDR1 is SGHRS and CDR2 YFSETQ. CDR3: CASSPGGTSGRRDNEQFF. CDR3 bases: TGCGCCAGCAGCCCAGGAGGGACTAGCGGGAGGAGGGACAATGAGCAGTTCTTC.

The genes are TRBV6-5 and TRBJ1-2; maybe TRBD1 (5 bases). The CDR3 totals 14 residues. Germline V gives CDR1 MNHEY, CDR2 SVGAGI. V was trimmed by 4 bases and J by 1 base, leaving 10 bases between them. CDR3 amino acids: CASSWGGGNYGYTF. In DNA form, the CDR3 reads TGTGCCAGCAGTTGGGGCGGGGGTAACTATGGCTACACCTTC.

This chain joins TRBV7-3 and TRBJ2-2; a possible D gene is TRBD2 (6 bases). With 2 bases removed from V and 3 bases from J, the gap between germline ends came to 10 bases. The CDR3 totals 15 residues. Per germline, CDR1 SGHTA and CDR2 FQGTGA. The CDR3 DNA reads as TGTGCCAGCAGCTTAGGGGGAGGCGACACCGGGGAGCTGTTTTTT. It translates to CASSLGGGDTGELFF.

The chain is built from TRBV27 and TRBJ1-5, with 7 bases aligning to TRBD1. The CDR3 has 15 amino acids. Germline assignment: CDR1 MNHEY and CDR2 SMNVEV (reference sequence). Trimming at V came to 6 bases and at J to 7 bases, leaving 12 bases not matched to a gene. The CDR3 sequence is CASRGRGLEGQPQHF. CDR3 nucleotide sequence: TGTGCCAGCAGGGGAAGGGGGCTAGAGGGGCAGCCCCAGCATTTT.

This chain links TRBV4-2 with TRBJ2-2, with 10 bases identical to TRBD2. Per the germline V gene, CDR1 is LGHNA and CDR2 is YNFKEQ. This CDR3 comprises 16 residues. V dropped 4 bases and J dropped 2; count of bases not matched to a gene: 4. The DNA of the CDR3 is TGTGCCAGCAGCCCTCTAGCGGGGGTAAACACCGGGGAGCTGTTTTTT. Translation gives CASSPLAGVNTGELFF.

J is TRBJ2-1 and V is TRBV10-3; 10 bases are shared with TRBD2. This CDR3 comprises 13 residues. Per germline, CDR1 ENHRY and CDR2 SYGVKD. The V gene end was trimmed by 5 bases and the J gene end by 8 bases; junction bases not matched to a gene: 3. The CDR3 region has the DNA TGTGCCATCAGTAGCGGGGGGGCAGATGAGCAGTTCTTC. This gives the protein CAISSGGADEQFF.

The CDR3 spells CASSESSYEQYF. CDR3 DNA: TGTGCCAGCAGCGAGAGCTCCTACGAGCAGTACTTC. The rearrangement uses TRBV2 and TRBJ2-7; D uncertain. Germline CDR1 is SNHLY and CDR2 is FYNNEI. The V end lost 6 bases, the J end lost 0 bases, and 6 bases lay between the germline ends. The CDR3 is 12 amino acids.

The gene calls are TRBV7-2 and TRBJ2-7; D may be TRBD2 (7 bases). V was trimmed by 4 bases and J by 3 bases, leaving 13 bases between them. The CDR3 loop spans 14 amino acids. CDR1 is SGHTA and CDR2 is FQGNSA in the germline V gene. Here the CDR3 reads CASSWGGHNYEQYF. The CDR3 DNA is TGTGCCAGCAGCTGGGGGGGGCACAACTACGAGCAGTACTTC.

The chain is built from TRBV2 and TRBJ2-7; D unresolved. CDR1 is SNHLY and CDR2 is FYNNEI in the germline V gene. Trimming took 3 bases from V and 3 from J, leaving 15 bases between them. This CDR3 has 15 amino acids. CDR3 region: CASSDNTPNNYEQYF. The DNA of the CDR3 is TGTGCCAGCAGTGATAATACACCAAACAACTACGAGCAGTACTTC.

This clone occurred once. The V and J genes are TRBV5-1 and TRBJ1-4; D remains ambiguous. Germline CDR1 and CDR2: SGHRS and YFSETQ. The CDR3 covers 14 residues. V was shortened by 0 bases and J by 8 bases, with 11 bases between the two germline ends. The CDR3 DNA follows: TGCGCCAGCAGCTTGGTTCCGGGAGGGGAAAAACTGTTTTTT. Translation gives CASSLVPGGEKLFF.